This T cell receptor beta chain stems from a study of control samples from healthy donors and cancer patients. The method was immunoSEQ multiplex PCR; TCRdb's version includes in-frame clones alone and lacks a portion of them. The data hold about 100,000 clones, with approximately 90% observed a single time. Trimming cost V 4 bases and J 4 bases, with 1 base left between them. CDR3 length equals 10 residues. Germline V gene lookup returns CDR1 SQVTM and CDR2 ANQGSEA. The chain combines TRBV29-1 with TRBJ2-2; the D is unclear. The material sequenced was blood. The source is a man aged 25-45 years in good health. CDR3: CSVGTGELFF. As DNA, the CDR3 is TGCAGCGTTGGCACCGGGGAGCTGTTTTTT.